The 11 T cell receptor beta chains below come from one sample, sequenced in a study of T cell changes during pregnancy in multiple sclerosis. Here immunoSEQ multiplex PCR was the method, and the copy in TCRdb shows in-frame clones only, minus some. The repertoire holds 45,000 to 55,000 clones, with 80% to 95% as singletons. Source: CD4+ T cells from peripheral blood mononuclear cells, taken after pregnancy. The source of these receptors is a female donor in good health, enrolled as a control in a pregnancy study.

The V gene is TRBV15, the J gene TRBJ1-1; D not resolved. CDR3 size: 14 residues. CDR1 and CDR2 from the germline V gene are LNHNV and YYDKDF (reference sequence). Trimming cost V 0 bases and J 1 base, with 6 bases left between them. For the CDR3, the DNA is TGTGCCACCAGCAGAGACCACAAGAACACTGAAGCTTTCTTT. Its protein product is CATSRDHKNTEAFF.

The chain joins TRBV11-2 to TRBJ2-7; 9 bases fit TRBD2. Trimming at V came to 5 bases and at J to 2 bases, leaving 7 bases not matched to a gene. The germline CDR1 and CDR2 sequences are SGHAT and FQNNGV. The CDR3 spans 15 residues. The CDR3 sequence is CASSRQERGAYEQYF. Here the CDR3 DNA reads TGTGCCAGCAGCCGCCAAGAGCGGGGGGCCTACGAGCAGTACTTC.

The rearrangement uses TRBV27 and TRBJ1-2, with 7 bases fitting TRBD1. CDR1 and CDR2 from the germline V gene are MNHEY and SMNVEV (reference sequence). The V gene end was trimmed by 6 bases and the J gene end by 4 bases; junction bases not matched to a gene: 5. The CDR3 is 13 amino acids. The DNA for the CDR3 is TGTGCCAGCAGACCCGGACAGGCCTATGGCTACACCTTC. It codes for CASRPGQAYGYTF.

The chain combines TRBV4-2 with TRBJ2-1; D ambiguous. Between the trimmed V and J ends, which lost 1 base and 0 bases, there was a span of 13 bases. CDR1 is LGHNA and CDR2 is YNFKEQ in the germline V gene. The CDR3 contains 17 residues. CDR3 DNA sequence: TGTGCCAGCAGCCAAGTAGCCTCTATGGACTCCTACAATGAGCAGTTCTTC. Its protein is CASSQVASMDSYNEQFF.

The chain's CDR3 is CASIQEWVAGHEQYF. As DNA, the CDR3 is TGTGCCAGCATCCAAGAGTGGGTGGCGGGGCACGAGCAGTACTTC. V and J are TRBV2 and TRBJ2-7, with D maybe TRBD2 (6 bases). The CDR3 sequence is 15 residues long. V shed 7 bases and J shed 5 bases, with 21 bases lying between them. The germline gives CDR1 SNHLY, CDR2 FYNNEI. Full variable domain (rest looked up from reference TRBV2 and TRBJ2-7): EPEVTQTPSHQVTQMGQEVILRCVPISNHLYFYWYRQILGQKVEFLVSFYNNEISEKSEIFDDQFSVERPDGSNFTLKIRSTKLEDSAMYFCASIQEWVAGHEQYFGPGTRLTVT.

The chain joins TRBV5-5 to TRBJ1-1; weak D call: TRBD1 (5 bases). V was trimmed by 4 bases and J by 0 bases, leaving 19 bases between them. Per germline, CDR1 SGHKS and CDR2 YYEKEE (reference sequence). This CDR3 is built from 17 residues. This chain's CDR3 is CASSPRFAGPMNTEAFF. CDR3 nucleotide sequence: TGTGCCAGCAGCCCCAGGTTCGCGGGGCCCATGAACACTGAAGCTTTCTTT.

The V call is TRBV7-9, the J call TRBJ1-4; 7 bases line up with TRBD1. Germline trimming cut 5 bases from V and 5 bases from J; bases unmatched to any gene: 8. Germline assignment: CDR1 SEHNR and CDR2 FQNEAQ (reference sequence). The CDR3 runs 15 residues. In DNA, the CDR3 is TGTGCCAGCAGCCAGCCGGGACAGCTAAATGAAAAACTGTTTTTT. It yields the protein CASSQPGQLNEKLFF.

The V call is TRBV27, the J call TRBJ1-3; TRBD1 might be the D (5 bases). This CDR3 comprises 17 residues. The V and J ends lost 0 bases and 0 bases respectively, with 12 bases between them. Germline V gene data show CDR1 as MNHEY and CDR2 as SMNVEV (reference sequence). CDR3: CASSLSARADSGNTIYF. The CDR3 DNA is TGTGCCAGCAGTTTATCCGCCAGGGCTGACTCTGGAAACACCATATATTTT.

This chain joins TRBV10-3 and TRBJ2-7; 8 positions match TRBD1. With 7 bases clipped from V and 0 bases from J, the junction kept 5 bases outside the gene matches. The CDR3 is 14 residues long. In germline, CDR1 is ENHRY, CDR2 SYGVKD. In nucleotides, the CDR3 is TGTGCCATCACTGGGGACAGGAGCTCCTACGAGCAGTACTTC. This gives the protein CAITGDRSSYEQYF.

The chain recombines TRBV6-5 with TRBJ1-1; D is undetermined. The CDR3 is 13 amino acids. CDR1 MNHEY and CDR2 SVGAGI come from the germline V gene. V lost 7 bases, J lost 3 bases, and 12 bases lay in between. CDR3 in amino acids: CASIPPQHTEAFF. In nucleotides, the CDR3 is TGTGCCAGCATTCCCCCACAACACACTGAAGCTTTCTTT.

The genes are TRBV27 and TRBJ1-1; 8 bases align to TRBD1. CDR3 length equals 14 residues. Germline loops: CDR1 MNHEY, CDR2 SMNVEV (reference sequence). The V and J ends lost 6 bases and 1 base, in that order; junction bases with no gene match: 4. The CDR3 DNA sequence: TGTGCCAGCAGCCAGGGGGCTGCGAACACTGAAGCTTTCTTT. Translation gives CASSQGAANTEAFF.